This is a list of T cell receptor beta chains from one sample in a study of blood T cell repertoires in COVID-19. Produced via immunoSEQ multiplex PCR; TCRdb's table is partial and in-frame only. The data show hundreds of thousands of clones, with roughly 89% seen just once and 4.5% to 5.5% held by the top ten. Sample: PBMCs or T cells enriched from blood (not recorded which). Receptors were obtained from a man between 60 and 70 years old who had recovered from COVID-19. Each CDR3 is given with its conserved first and last residue.

>TRBJ2-7|TRBV6-5
CASSYSRGNSYEQYF
>TRBJ1-2|TRBV28
CASSLTGGQYGYTF
>TRBJ2-4|TRBV19
CASSSSGSISKNIQYF
>TRBJ2-3|TRBV29-1
CSVEWGDTQYF
>TRBJ2-1|TRBV6-6
CASSLTKPGLVNEQFF
>TRBJ2-5|TRBV5-1
CASSLAGTGGGETQYF
>TRBJ2-3|TRBV24-1
CATSGEIQRDTDTQYF
>TRBJ1-1|TRBV10-1
CASSEPTANTEAFF
>TRBJ2-7|TRBV19
CASSPHTSEKGGLAYEQYF
>TRBJ1-1|TRBV28
CASSHPGGTTEAFF
>TRBJ2-7|TRBV28
CASSLQLYEQYF
>TRBJ2-2|TRBV21-1
CASSSNAGTTGELFF
>TRBJ2-7|TRBV15
CATSRRRTGVSSYEQYF
>TRBJ2-4|TRBV24-1
CATSDPGQGGKNIQYF
>TRBJ1-1|TRBV4-1
CASSAPDRGRGNTEAFF
>TRBJ1-5|TRBV3-1/TRBV3-2
CASSQAGSDNQPQHF
>TRBJ2-1|TRBV28
CASTLRGLSSYNEQFF
>TRBJ2-6|TRBV14
CASSQDRADSGANVLTF
>TRBJ1-5|TRBV12-3/TRBV12-4
CASSRAYQPQHF
>TRBJ2-5|TRBV5-4
CASSPISRTGIETQYF
>TRBJ1-1|TRBV3-1/TRBV3-2
CASRSQGSNTEAFF
>TRBJ1-6|TRBV5-5
CASSLSQGQNNSPLHF
>TRBJ2-7|TRBV6-6
CASSSTSGVAVDEQYF
>TRBJ1-2|TRBV18
CASSPGQGADYGYTF
>TRBJ2-2|TRBV7-2
CASSQGGRAFGSGFGELFF
>TRBJ2-7|TRBV19
CASSTPNRGSSYEQYF
>TRBJ2-3|TRBV28
CASSWTGTGPDTQYF
>TRBJ2-1|TRBV24-1
CATSPGTGTGGYNEQFF
>TRBJ2-1|TRBV5-5
CASSDSSYNEQFF
>TRBJ1-2|TRBV6-6
CASSHRDTELNYGYTF
>TRBJ1-5|TRBV4-3
CASSQEGRGQPQHF
>TRBJ1-2|TRBV18
CASSAALTASDNYGYTF
>TRBJ1-5|TRBV18
CASSPGLNSNQPQHF
>TRBJ2-1|TRBV6-4
CATSQGTSYNEQFF
>TRBJ2-1|TRBV7-3
CASSRSGSLYNEQFF
>TRBJ1-2|TRBV28
CASSLWAAGLYGYTF
>TRBJ1-6|TRBV18
CASSSAPGDYSPLHF
>TRBJ2-5|TRBV6-5
CASSPPGAGDETQYF
>TRBJ2-3|TRBV5-1
CASRSTGTDTQYF
>TRBJ1-6|TRBV19
CASSLDPRGSPLHF
>TRBJ2-7|TRBV19
CASSLTGTASYEQYF
>TRBJ2-1|TRBV7-3
CASSLGVAGLDEQFF
>TRBJ2-5|TRBV9
CASSPGLTGETQYF
>TRBJ2-7|TRBV7-2
CASSLSPGTGGYEQYF
>TRBJ2-7|TRBV10-2
CASRGQGAHGYEQYF
>TRBJ2-7|TRBV24-1
CATSDSAASGSSYEQYF
>TRBJ1-2|TRBV30
CAWSLAGPGYTF
>TRBJ1-1|TRBV5-1
CASSLADRSEAFF
>TRBJ2-4|TRBV29-1
CSVLPMDSDYKNIQYF
>TRBJ2-6|TRBV5-1
CASSLGTYYSGANVLTF